The 17 T cell receptor beta chains given below trace back to one sample, sequenced in a study of long-term antiretroviral therapy in people with HIV. Run at survey level, the immunoSEQ assay was version v3.0. Clones were read by immunoSEQ multiplex PCR, and TCRdb kept only the in-frame ones, dropping some. Altogether around 24,000 clones are present, just over 90% being singletons, with the ten largest covering about 9%. The starting material was unsorted PBMCs, obtained 7.6 years after starting antiretroviral therapy. These receptors were collected from a woman aged 40 to 50 with HIV.

J is TRBJ2-2 and V is TRBV6-4; D gene ambiguous. Trimming pared 6 bases from V and 0 bases from J, leaving 8 bases between. The germline CDR1 and CDR2 sequences are MRHNA and SNTAGT. CDR3 length: 14 residues. CDR3 nucleotides: TGTGCCAGCAGCAACAGCGCGAACACCGGGGAGCTGTTTTTT. The encoded protein is CASSNSANTGELFF.

The gene calls are TRBV5-8 and TRBJ1-6; TRBD1 matches at 7 bases. The V and J ends lost 4 bases and 4 bases, in that order; junction bases with no gene match: 8. CDR1 is SGHTS, CDR2 YDEGEE, per germline. The CDR3 is 16 residues long. CDR3 protein: CASSRGGTVYNSPLHF. For the CDR3, the DNA is TGTGCCAGCAGCCGTGGCGGGACAGTTTATAATTCACCCCTCCACTTT.

The gene calls are TRBV6-4 and TRBJ1-1; TRBD1 might be the D (5 bases). Trimming stripped 6 bases from V and 11 bases from J, with 19 bases between. There are 13 residues in the CDR3. Looked up from germline, CDR1 is MRHNA and CDR2 is SNTAGT. The CDR3 region has the DNA TGTGCCAGCAGAGGGGCGTACGGAGGGCGGGCTTTCTTT. Translating it yields CASRGAYGGRAFF.

The sample holds one count of this clone. V gene TRBV19 combines with J gene TRBJ2-1; no reliable D call. The V and J ends lost 3 bases and 0 bases respectively, with 6 bases between them. The CDR3 has 14 amino acids. Germline V gene lookup returns CDR1 LNHDA and CDR2 SQIVND (reference sequence). This CDR3 is CASSILSSYNEQFF. CDR3 coding DNA: TGTGCCAGTAGTATTCTAAGCTCCTACAATGAGCAGTTCTTC. The whole variable domain, remainder taken from reference TRBV19 and TRBJ2-1, is DGGITQSPKYLFRKEGQNVTLSCEQNLNHDAMYWYRQDPGQGLRLIYYSQIVNDFQKGDIAEGYSVSREKKESFPLTVTSAQKNPTAFYLCASSILSSYNEQFFGPGTRLTVL.

The chain joins TRBV6-1 to TRBJ2-1; 7 nucleotides agree with TRBD2. Germline V gene lookup returns CDR1 MNHNS and CDR2 SASEGT. CDR3 length equals 14 residues. The V segment lost 8 bases and the J segment 9 bases; nucleotides outside the gene matches: 13. The CDR3 DNA reads TGTGCCAGCCTACCCCCGGGACTAATCATTGAGCAGTTCTTC. The encoded protein is CASLPPGLIIEQFF.

The chain is built from TRBV5-1 and TRBJ1-2; D unresolved. Germline V gene sequence: CDR1 SGHRS, CDR2 YFSETQ. This CDR3 comprises 14 residues. V was clipped by 0 bases and J by 2 bases, with 8 bases between them. The CDR3 sequence is CASSLVQTNYGYTF. CDR3 sequence (DNA): TGCGCCAGCAGCTTGGTCCAGACCAACTATGGCTACACCTTC.

The chain uses TRBV7-8 and TRBJ2-7, with D possibly matching TRBD2 (5 bases). V was shortened by 5 bases and J by 6 bases, with 11 bases between the two germline ends. This CDR3 has 12 residues. Germline CDR1 reads SGHVS; CDR2 reads FQNEAQ. CDR3 amino acids: CASSHTRSEQYF. The CDR3 nucleotides are TGTGCCAGCAGCCACACTAGATCCGAGCAGTACTTC.

This chain joins TRBV5-4 and TRBJ2-2; D gene unclear. The CDR3 covers 15 residues. Germline CDR1 reads SGHNT; CDR2 reads YYREEE (reference sequence). The ends were cut back, 0 bases at V and 12 bases at J, with 18 bases in the middle. CDR3 sequence (DNA): TGTGCCAGCAGCTTGGAGGATAGCACCACCTCTCAGCTGTTTTTT. Protein product: CASSLEDSTTSQLFF.

This chain uses TRBV30 with TRBJ1-1, with 7 nucleotides matching TRBD1. Germline lookup yields CDR1 GTSNPN and CDR2 SVGIG (reference sequence). Trimming removed 5 bases from V and 4 bases from J; junction bases left unmatched: 4. The CDR3 spans 12 residues. This CDR3 is CAWEQGSTEAFF. The CDR3, as DNA: TGTGCCTGGGAACAGGGGAGCACTGAAGCTTTCTTT.

This rearrangement joins TRBV4-3 to TRBJ1-3; 7 bases are shared with TRBD1. CDR3 size: 16 residues. The junction had 10 bases not matched to a gene; V was cut back by 3 bases and J by 5 bases. In germline, CDR1 is LGHNA, CDR2 YSLEER. The CDR3 reads CASSQSTGENRNTIYF. The CDR3, as DNA: TGCGCCAGCAGCCAGTCAACAGGGGAGAATCGAAACACCATATATTTT.

The genes are TRBV5-1 and TRBJ1-6, with D hard to call. Trimming pared 1 base from V and 9 bases from J, leaving 8 bases between. This CDR3 comprises 13 residues. Germline-derived CDR1 and CDR2 are SGHRS and YFSETQ. DNA of the CDR3: TGCGCCAGCAGCTTGTACAAGGGTTCACCCCTCCACTTT. It yields the protein CASSLYKGSPLHF.

This chain connects TRBV7-9 to TRBJ2-1; 12 bases line up with TRBD2. This CDR3 has 19 amino acids. V shed 5 bases and J 0 bases; nucleotides not matched to a gene: 11. Germline loops: CDR1 SEHNR, CDR2 FQNEAQ (reference sequence). The CDR3 nucleotides read TGTGCCAGCAGCCCCACTAGCGGGGGGCCGTTCAGCTCCTACAATGAGCAGTTCTTC. Translated, it gives CASSPTSGGPFSSYNEQFF.

The V call is TRBV11-2, the J call TRBJ2-5; D gene ambiguous. Trimming cost V 0 bases and J 4 bases, with 9 bases left between them. Germline CDR1 is SGHAT and CDR2 is FQNNGV. This CDR3 contains 14 residues. CDR3 sequence (DNA): TGTGCCAGCAGCTTAGACAGGCATCGAGAGACCCAGTACTTC. Translated: CASSLDRHRETQYF.

The rearrangement joins TRBV4-3 to TRBJ2-5, with D unclear. Germline V lookup: CDR1 LGHNA, CDR2 YSLEER. Trimming removed 0 bases at V and 2 bases at J, with 10 bases between. The CDR3 covers 15 residues. CDR3 loop: CASSQDWQNQETQYF. The CDR3 bases are TGCGCCAGCAGCCAAGATTGGCAGAATCAAGAGACCCAGTACTTC.

The J gene is TRBJ2-1, the V gene TRBV11-1, with D maybe TRBD1 (5 bases). CDR3 length: 15 amino acids. The V end lost 2 bases, the J end lost 3 bases, and 11 bases lay between the germline ends. Germline V gene sequence: CDR1 SGHAT, CDR2 FQDESV (reference sequence). This CDR3 reads CASSLLDRIYNEQFF. The CDR3 region has the DNA TGTGCCAGCAGCTTATTAGACAGAATCTACAATGAGCAGTTCTTC.

This chain links TRBV6-5 with TRBJ2-7; D uncertain. Germline V gene lookup returns CDR1 MNHEY and CDR2 SVGAGI. Deletions cut 7 bases from V and 3 bases from J, with 4 bases between. The CDR3 has 10 amino acids. Here the CDR3 reads CASMDYEQYF. CDR3 sequence (DNA): TGTGCCAGCATGGACTACGAGCAGTACTTC.

The count of this clone is one. The genes are TRBV25-1 and TRBJ1-2; D is undetermined. Germline V gives CDR1 MGHDK, CDR2 SYGVNS. Trimming took 4 bases from V and 7 from J, leaving 7 bases between them. The length of the CDR3 is 11 residues. The CDR3 region is CASSVMGGYTF. As DNA, the CDR3 is TGTGCCAGCAGTGTTATGGGTGGCTACACCTTC.